These 3 T cell receptor beta chains originate from one sample sequenced in a study of T cell responses to AZD1222 COVID-19 vaccine. Some clones are missing from TCRdb's copy, which holds only in-frame ones; the method was immunoSEQ multiplex PCR. Here the sample spans about 150,000 clones, about nine tenths being singletons. The sequencing used peripheral blood, collected on day 0 of AZD1222 vaccination. Receptors originate from an adult in good health.

The gene calls are TRBV5-1 and TRBJ1-1, with D unclear. In germline, CDR1 is SGHRS, CDR2 YFSETQ. Between the trimmed V and J ends, which lost 0 bases and 1 base, there was a span of 7 bases. The CDR3 contains 14 residues. CDR3 in DNA: TGCGCCAGCAGCTTGGACGTTAGGAACACTGAAGCTTTCTTT. This encodes CASSLDVRNTEAFF.

This chain links TRBV19 with TRBJ1-5; D gene ambiguous. Trimming left V 3 bases short and J 1 base short, with 10 bases between. CDR3 length: 15 residues. Germline V gene sequence: CDR1 LNHDA, CDR2 SQIVND (reference sequence). The CDR3 coding sequence is TGTGCCAGTAGTATGACTTCCGAGAGCAATCAGCCCCAGCATTTT. It encodes CASSMTSESNQPQHF.

The V call is TRBV7-2, the J call TRBJ1-2, with D maybe TRBD1 (5 bases). The germline V and J ends were trimmed by 5 bases and 0 bases, with 16 bases remaining between them. The CDR3 is 16 amino acids. The germline V gene encodes CDR1 SGHTA and CDR2 FQGNSA. The DNA for the CDR3 is TGTGCCAGCAGCAACAGGATTAGGGAAGCTAACTATGGCTACACCTTC. Its protein product is CASSNRIREANYGYTF. Full variable domain (missing parts from reference TRBV7-2 and TRBJ1-2): GAGVSQSPSNKVTEKGKDVELRCDPISGHTALYWYRQSLGQGLEFLIYFQGNSAPDKSGLPSDRFSAERTGGSVSTLTIQRTQQEDSAVYLCASSNRIREANYGYTFGSGTRLTVV.